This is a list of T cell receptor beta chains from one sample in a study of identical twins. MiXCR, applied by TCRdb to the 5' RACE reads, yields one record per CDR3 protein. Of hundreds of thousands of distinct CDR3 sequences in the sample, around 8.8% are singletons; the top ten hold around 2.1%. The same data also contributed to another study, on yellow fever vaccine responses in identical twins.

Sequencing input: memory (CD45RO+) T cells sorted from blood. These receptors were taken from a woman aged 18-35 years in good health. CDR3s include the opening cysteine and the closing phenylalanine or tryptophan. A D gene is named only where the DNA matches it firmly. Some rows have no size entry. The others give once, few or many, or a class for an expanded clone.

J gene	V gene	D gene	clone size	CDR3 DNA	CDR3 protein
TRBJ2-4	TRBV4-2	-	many	TGTGCCAGCAGCCAGACGGGGACACCCGGGGGAGCCAAAAACATTCAGTACTTC	CASSQTGTPGGAKNIQYF
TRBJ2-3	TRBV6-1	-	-	TGTGCCAGCAGTGAACCTGGGAAGGTCACAGATACGCAGTATTTT	CASSEPGKVTDTQYF
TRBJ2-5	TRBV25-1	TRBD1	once	TGTGCCAGCAGTGAAAGACAGGGGGGAATGGTTGAGACCCAGTACTTC	CASSERQGGMVETQYF
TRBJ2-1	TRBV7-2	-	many	TGTGCCAGCAGCTCATATAGCGGTAGCTCCTACAATGAGCAGTTCTTC	CASSSYSGSSYNEQFF
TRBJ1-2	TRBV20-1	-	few	TGCAGTGCGGGCGAGGGGCAGTATGGCTACACCTTC	CSAGEGQYGYTF
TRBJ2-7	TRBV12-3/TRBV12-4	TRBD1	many	TGTGCCAGCAGCTCAGGGGGCGGGAACGAGCAGTACTTC	CASSSGGGNEQYF
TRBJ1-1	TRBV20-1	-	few	TGCAGTGCTAGAGCCCCTATAGGGAACACTGAAGCTTTCTTT	CSARAPIGNTEAFF
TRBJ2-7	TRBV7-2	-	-	TGTGCCAGCAGCTTCGGCAGATCCTACGAGCAGTACTTC	CASSFGRSYEQYF
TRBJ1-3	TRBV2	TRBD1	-	TGTGCCAGCGACAGGGGGCCTGGAAACACCATATATTTT	CASDRGPGNTIYF
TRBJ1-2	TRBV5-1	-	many	TGCGCCAGCAGCCCCTGGGACGGTACTAACTATGGCTACACCTTC	CASSPWDGTNYGYTF
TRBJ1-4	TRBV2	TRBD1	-	TGTGCCAGCAGCCCCGGGACAGGGCGTGAAAAACTGTTTTTT	CASSPGTGREKLFF
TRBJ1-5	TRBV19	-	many	TGTGCCAGTAGTTCCGGGACATTCCAGCCCCAGCATTTT	CASSSGTFQPQHF
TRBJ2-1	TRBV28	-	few	TGTGCCAGCAGTGGTGGGGTGGGCAATGAGCAGTTCTTC	CASSGGVGNEQFF
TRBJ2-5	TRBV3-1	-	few	TGTGCCAGCAGCCCCTTACTAGGGGAGACCCAGTACTTC	CASSPLLGETQYF
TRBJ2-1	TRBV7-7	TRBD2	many	TGTGCCAGCAGCCCCCGACTAGCGGGGGGGCAAGGTGAGCAGTTCTTC	CASSPRLAGGQGEQFF
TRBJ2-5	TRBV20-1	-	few	TGCAGTGCTAGAGGCCAGGCGAAAGGGACCAAAGAGACCCAGTACTTC	CSARGQAKGTKETQYF
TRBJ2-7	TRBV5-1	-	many	TGCGCCAGCAGCCTGACAGGACTTTCCTACGAGCAGTACTTC	CASSLTGLSYEQYF
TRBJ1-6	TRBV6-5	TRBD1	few	TGTGCCAGCAGTTACGGTTTTATCGGACAGGGAAATTCACCCCTCCACTTT	CASSYGFIGQGNSPLHF
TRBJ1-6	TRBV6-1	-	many	TGTGCCAGCAGTGAAGAAAGTAGGGCGAATTCACCCCTCCACTTT	CASSEESRANSPLHF
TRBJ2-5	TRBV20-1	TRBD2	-	TGCAGTGCTAGAGATCCTTCAACTAGCGGGGAGACCCAGTACTTC	CSARDPSTSGETQYF
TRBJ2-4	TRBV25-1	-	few	TGTGCCAGCAGTGGTCCCAGGGGCATTCAGTACTTC	CASSGPRGIQYF
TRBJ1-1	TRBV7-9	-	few	TGTGCCAGCAGCCCTGGACTCGCGAACACTGAAGCTTTCTTT	CASSPGLANTEAFF
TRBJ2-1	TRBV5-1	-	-	TGCGTCAGCAGGGCTAGCGAGTACAATGAGCAGTTCTTC	CVSRASEYNEQFF
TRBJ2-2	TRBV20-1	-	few	TGCAGTGCTAGAGAGAAACCGGGCCCCCACCCAGGGGAGCTGTTTTTT	CSAREKPGPHPGELFF
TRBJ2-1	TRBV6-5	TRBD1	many	TGTGCCAGCGGTCTACAGGGGGCGGACTACAATGAGCAGTTCTTC	CASGLQGADYNEQFF
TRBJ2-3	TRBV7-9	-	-	TGTGCCAGCAGCTTAGATGGGACAATCACAGATACGCAGTATTTT	CASSLDGTITDTQYF
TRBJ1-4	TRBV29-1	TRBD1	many	TGCAGCGGCAAGGGACAGGGGTATGAAAAACTGTTTTTT	CSGKGQGYEKLFF
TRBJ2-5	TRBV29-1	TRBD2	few	TGCAGCGTCGATCGGGGGGATCAAGAGACCCAGTACTTC	CSVDRGDQETQYF
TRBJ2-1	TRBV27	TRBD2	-	TGTGCCAGCAGCCCTGGCGGGGGCACGGGACTAGCGGGGGGGGAGCAGTTCTTC	CASSPGGGTGLAGGEQFF
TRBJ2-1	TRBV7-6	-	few	TGTGCCAGCAGCTTAGCGGGCCTAACCGCATTAGGAGGTGAGCAGTTCTTC	CASSLAGLTALGGEQFF
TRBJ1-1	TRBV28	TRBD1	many	TGTGCCAGCAGTTTACTCAGGGGGCGTTCTGGGACTGAAGCTTTCTTT	CASSLLRGRSGTEAFF
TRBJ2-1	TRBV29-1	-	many	TGCAGCGTTAGTAATTACAATGAGCAGTTCTTC	CSVSNYNEQFF
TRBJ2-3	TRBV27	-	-	TGTGCCAGCAGTTTGGGGTTGTTGGTGGGTAGCACAGATACGCAGTATTTT	CASSLGLLVGSTDTQYF
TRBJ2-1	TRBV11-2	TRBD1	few	TGTGCCAGCAGCCCAAATCCGGGACAGGGGGCGGCGAGGGACTACAATGAGCAGTTCTTC	CASSPNPGQGAARDYNEQFF
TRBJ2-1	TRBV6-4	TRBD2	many	TGTGCCAGCAGTGACGGGACTAGCGGTAACAATGAGCAGTTCTTC	CASSDGTSGNNEQFF